The TCR beta chain under discussion was sequenced for a study of cytomegalovirus exposure and HLA in healthy donors. Study-wide background: An early release of data contained approximately 80 million unique TCRs, which came from HLA-typed donors.

60 Vbeta and 13 Jbeta primers were used in PCR. Profiled with immunoSEQ multiplex PCR; TCRdb holds only in-frame clones, not every one. The sample lists fewer than 95,000 clones; roughly 79% were seen once. The CDR3 is 13 residues long. Germline CDR1 is KGHSH and CDR2 is LQKENI. V lost 3 bases to trimming and J lost 6 bases, with 11 bases between them. The chain recombines TRBV18 with TRBJ1-1, with D perhaps matching TRBD1 (6 bases). The TCR sequence derives from a man aged 25 to 40 in good health and CMV-seronegative. Sample: PBMCs. In DNA, the CDR3 is TGTGCCAGCTCACCGGGACAATTCCCTGAAGCTTTCTTT. Encoded protein: CASSPGQFPEAFF.